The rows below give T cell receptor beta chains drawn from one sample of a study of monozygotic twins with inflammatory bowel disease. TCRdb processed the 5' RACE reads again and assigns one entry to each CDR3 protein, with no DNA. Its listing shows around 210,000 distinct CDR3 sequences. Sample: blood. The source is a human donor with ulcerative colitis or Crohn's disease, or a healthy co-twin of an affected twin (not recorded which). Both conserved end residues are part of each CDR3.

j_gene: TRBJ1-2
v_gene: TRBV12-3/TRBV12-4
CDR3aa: CASSASGTGRINTF

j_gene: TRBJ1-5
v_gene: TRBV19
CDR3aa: CASTSRDTIHHGNQPQHF

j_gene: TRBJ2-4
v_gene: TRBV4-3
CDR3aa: CASSQEGVGKNIQYF

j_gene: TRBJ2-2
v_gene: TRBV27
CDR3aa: CASSLHARATGELFF

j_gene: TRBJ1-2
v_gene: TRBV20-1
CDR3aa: CSARGQDYGYTF

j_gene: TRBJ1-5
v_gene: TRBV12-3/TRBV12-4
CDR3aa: CASSFTPSYDSFNQPQHF

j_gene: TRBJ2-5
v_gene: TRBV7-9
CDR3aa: CASSRSGAKETQYF

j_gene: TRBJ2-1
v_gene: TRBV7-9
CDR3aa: CASSLVDEQFF

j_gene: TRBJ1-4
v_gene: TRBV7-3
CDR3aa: CASSKTGGAGEKLFF

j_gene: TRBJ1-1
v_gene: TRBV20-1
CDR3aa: CSAGIPGTGTTEAFF

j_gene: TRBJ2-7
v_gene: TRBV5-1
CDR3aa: CASAALAGVAYEQYF

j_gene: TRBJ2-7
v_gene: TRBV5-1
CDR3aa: CASSLAQGGLGDEQYF

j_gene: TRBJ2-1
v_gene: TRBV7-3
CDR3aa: CASSLTSSNEQFF

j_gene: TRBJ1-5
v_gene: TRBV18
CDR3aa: CASSPQAGNSNQPQHF

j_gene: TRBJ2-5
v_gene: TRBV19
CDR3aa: CASRVATGSGETQYF

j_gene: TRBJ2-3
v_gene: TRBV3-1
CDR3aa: CASSQDQKDTQYF

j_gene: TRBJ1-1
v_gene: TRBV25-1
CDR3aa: CASTRGGAANTEAFF

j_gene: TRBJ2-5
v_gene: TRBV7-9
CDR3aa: CASSLGLAGETQYF

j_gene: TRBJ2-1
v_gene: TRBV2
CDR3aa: CASRNRDLDYNEQFF

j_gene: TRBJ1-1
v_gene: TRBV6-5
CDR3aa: CASSYGQGTAEAFF

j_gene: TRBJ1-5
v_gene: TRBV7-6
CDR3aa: CASSLAPDQPQHF

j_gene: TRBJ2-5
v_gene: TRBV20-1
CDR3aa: CSARDEPLGTQYF

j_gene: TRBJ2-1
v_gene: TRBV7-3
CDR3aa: CASSLSGASPYNEQFF